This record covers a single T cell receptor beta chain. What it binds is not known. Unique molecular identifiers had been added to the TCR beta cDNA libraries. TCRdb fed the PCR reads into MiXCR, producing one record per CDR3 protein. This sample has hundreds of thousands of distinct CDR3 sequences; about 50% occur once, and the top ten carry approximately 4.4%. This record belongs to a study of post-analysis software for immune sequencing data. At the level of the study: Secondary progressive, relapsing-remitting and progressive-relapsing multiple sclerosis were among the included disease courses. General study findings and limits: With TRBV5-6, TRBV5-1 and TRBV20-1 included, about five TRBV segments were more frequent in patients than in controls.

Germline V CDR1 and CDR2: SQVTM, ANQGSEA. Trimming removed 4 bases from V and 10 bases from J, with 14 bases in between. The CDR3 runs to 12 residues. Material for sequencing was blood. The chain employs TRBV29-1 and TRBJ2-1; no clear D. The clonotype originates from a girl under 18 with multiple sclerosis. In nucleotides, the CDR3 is TGCAGCGTTGGAGCTCTCTCTGGGGAGCAGTTCTTC. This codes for CSVGALSGEQFF.